This TCR beta chain is drawn from a study of CD8+ T cells in alopecia areata. Per germline, CDR1 GTSNPN and CDR2 SVGIG (reference sequence). The CDR3 has 12 amino acids. RNA, once extracted, was reverse transcribed into cDNA for use as the sequencing template. The assay was immunoSEQ multiplex PCR, and TCRdb's table has in-frame clones only and misses some. The profile covers about 97,000 clones, with 41% appearing a single time and approximately 1.4% taken by the ten largest. Sequencing was performed on CD4+ T cells sorted from blood. V is TRBV30 and J is TRBJ2-5; the D gene is possibly TRBD2 (6 bases). TRBJ2-7 explains the end of the DNA better; the J call may be wrong. The TCR originated in a human donor with alopecia areata. CDR3 sequence (DNA): TGTGCCTGGAGTGTAAGGGGAGGCGAGCAGTACTTC. Amino acids: CAWSVRGGEQYF.